The rows below give T cell receptor beta chains drawn from one sample of a study of a mutant IDH1 vaccine in newly diagnosed glioma. Measured with immunoSEQ multiplex PCR; TCRdb has only the in-frame clones, and not every one. The sample yields about 36,000 clones, around 90% seen once. Sequencing used PBMCs, obtained from a glioma patient treated with radiotherapy, temozolomide or both. The receptors derive from a man between 18 and 29 years old with glioma. Each CDR3 is given with its conserved first and last residue. D genes are given only for firm matches. Rows may omit the clone size; those that give it use once, few, many or a size class.

clone_size,v_call,j_call,d_call,cdr3_aa,cdr3_nt
-,TRBV19,TRBJ1-1,-,CASSWGRMNTEAFF,TGTGCCAGTAGTTGGGGACGGATGAACACTGAAGCTTTCTTT
-,TRBV6-1,TRBJ1-4,-,CASVAAGRANEKLFF,TGTGCCAGCGTCGCTGCAGGGAGGGCTAATGAAAAACTGTTTTTT
-,TRBV7-9,TRBJ2-7,TRBD1,CASSSPGQLNYEQYF,TGTGCCAGCAGCTCTCCGGGACAGCTAAACTACGAGCAGTACTTC
-,TRBV7-9,TRBJ2-1,-,CASSSFLGDNEQFF,TGTGCCAGCAGCTCGTTCCTGGGGGACAATGAGCAGTTCTTC
-,TRBV5-4,TRBJ2-5,-,CASSLTGLQETQYF,TGTGCCAGCAGCTTGACAGGGCTGCAAGAGACCCAGTACTTC
-,TRBV2,TRBJ1-6,-,CASSEQARNSPLHF,TGTGCCAGCAGTGAACAGGCTCGTAATTCACCCCTCCACTTT
-,TRBV10-2,TRBJ2-6,-,CASSPTVSGANVLTF,TGCGCCAGCAGCCCGACGGTCTCTGGGGCCAACGTCCTGACTTTC
-,TRBV27,TRBJ1-5,-,CASSPTAAQPQHF,TGTGCCAGCAGTCCTACCGCGGCCCAGCCCCAGCATTTT
-,TRBV29-1,TRBJ2-1,TRBD2,CSVESPSGGEQFF,TGCAGCGTTGAATCCCCTAGCGGTGGGGAGCAGTTCTTC
once,TRBV4-2,TRBJ1-1,-,CASSRGSKNTEAFF,TGTGCCAGCAGCCGAGGCAGTAAGAACACTGAAGCTTTCTTT
-,TRBV5-4,TRBJ1-6,-,CASSLGPGWESPLHF,TGTGCCAGCAGCTTGGGGCCAGGGTGGGAATCCCCCCTCCACTTT
-,TRBV30,TRBJ2-7,TRBD2,CAWSLSSGRRSYEQYF,TGTGCCTGGAGTCTTTCAAGCGGGAGGCGCTCCTACGAGCAGTACTTC
-,TRBV7-2,TRBJ1-3,-,CASSLASGNTIYF,TGTGCCAGCAGCTTAGCCTCGGGAAACACCATATATTTT
few,TRBV6-6,TRBJ2-7,-,CASSYSMGDSYEQYF,TGTGCCAGCAGTTACTCGATGGGTGACAGCTACGAGCAGTACTTC
few,TRBV5-1,TRBJ2-1,TRBD2,CASSSGSSYNEQFF,TGCGCCAGCAGCAGCGGGAGCTCCTACAATGAGCAGTTCTTC
once,TRBV4-2,TRBJ2-7,TRBD2,CASSQGGLAGGEQYF,TGTGCCAGCAGCCAAGGGGGACTAGCGGGAGGTGAGCAGTACTTC
-,TRBV30,TRBJ1-3,-,CAWSPYGNTIYF,TGTGCCTGGAGCCCTTATGGAAACACCATATATTTT
-,TRBV10-3,TRBJ2-3,-,CAIGGRGTDTQYF,TGTGCCATCGGAGGGAGAGGCACAGATACGCAGTATTTT
-,TRBV5-4,TRBJ1-2,-,CASSSGQRVNYGYTF,TGTGCCAGCAGCTCCGGGCAGCGAGTTAATTATGGCTACACCTTC
-,TRBV13,TRBJ1-2,-,CASGKGGYGYTF,TGTGCCAGCGGCAAGGGGGGATATGGCTACACCTTC
-,TRBV25-1,TRBJ1-3,TRBD1,CASRETGSGNTIYF,TGTGCCAGCAGAGAGACAGGGTCTGGAAACACCATATATTTT
-,TRBV19,TRBJ1-2,-,CASSIVGQFEGRGYTF,TGTGCCAGTAGTATCGTTGGACAGTTTGAGGGAAGAGGCTACACCTTC
-,TRBV19,TRBJ1-6,-,CASSMGGGLNSPLHF,TGTGCCAGTAGTATGGGCGGGGGACTCAATTCACCCCTCCACTTT
-,TRBV2,TRBJ1-1,-,CASSSGRREGTEAFF,TGTGCCAGCAGTTCGGGACGCCGGGAGGGCACTGAAGCTTTCTTT
once,TRBV30,TRBJ1-2,-,CAWRPGGGYGYTF,TGTGCCTGGAGGCCGGGGGGTGGCTATGGCTACACCTTC
-,TRBV5-1,TRBJ2-5,-,CASREGGETQYF,TGCGCCAGCCGAGAGGGGGGGGAGACCCAGTACTTC
-,TRBV27,TRBJ2-1,-,CASRIGLHEQFF,TGTGCCAGCCGTATAGGGCTACATGAGCAGTTCTTC
-,TRBV19,TRBJ1-4,-,CASSIGGATNEKLFF,TGTGCCAGTAGTATTGGGGGAGCAACTAATGAAAAACTGTTTTTT